The subject of this entry is one T cell receptor (beta chain). The antigen is not known. This entry belongs to a study of tumor-infiltrating lymphocytes in localized non-small cell lung cancer. Study observations and caveats: Immunotypes IM1 and IM2 had similar TCR-derived T-cell fractions.

Here immunoSEQ multiplex PCR was the method, and the copy in TCRdb shows in-frame clones only, minus some. This sample has about 21,000 clones, with approximately 80% found just once. The receptor comes from a human donor with non-small cell lung cancer. What was sequenced was lung tumor tissue.

CDR3 DNA sequence: TGCGCCAGCAGCTTGAGCATGAACACTGAAGCTTTCTTT. This gives the protein CASSLSMNTEAFF. The chain employs TRBV5-1 and TRBJ1-1; D gene uncertain. The length of the CDR3 is 13 residues. From germline, CDR1 is SGHRS and CDR2 YFSETQ. Trimming took off 1 base at V and 0 bases at J, with 4 bases between the two ends.